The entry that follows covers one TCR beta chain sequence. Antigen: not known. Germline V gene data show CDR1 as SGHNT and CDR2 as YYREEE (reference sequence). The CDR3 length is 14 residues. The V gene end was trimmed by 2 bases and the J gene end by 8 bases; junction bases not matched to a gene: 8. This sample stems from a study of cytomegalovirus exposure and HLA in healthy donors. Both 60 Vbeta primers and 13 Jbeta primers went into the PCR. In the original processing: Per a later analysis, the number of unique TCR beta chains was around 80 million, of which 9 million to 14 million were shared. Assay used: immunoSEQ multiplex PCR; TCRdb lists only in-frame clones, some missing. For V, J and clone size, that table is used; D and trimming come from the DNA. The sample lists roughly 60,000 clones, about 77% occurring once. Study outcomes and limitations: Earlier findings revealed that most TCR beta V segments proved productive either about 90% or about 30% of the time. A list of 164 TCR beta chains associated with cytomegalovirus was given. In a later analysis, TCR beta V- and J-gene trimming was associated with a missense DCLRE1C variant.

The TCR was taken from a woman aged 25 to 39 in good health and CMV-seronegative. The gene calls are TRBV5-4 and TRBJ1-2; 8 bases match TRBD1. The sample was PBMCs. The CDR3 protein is CASSFSGGAGGYTF. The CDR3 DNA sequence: TGTGCCAGCAGCTTTTCAGGGGGCGCGGGGGGCTACACCTTC.